This entry lists 23 T cell receptor beta chains sequenced from one sample in a study of shared clonotypes between healthy human individuals. Assay used: immunoSEQ multiplex PCR; TCRdb lists only in-frame clones, some missing. Among around 500,000 clones listed, approximately 80% were seen once. The material sequenced was PBMCs. The source of these receptors is a woman in her forties in good health. Some clones in this sample may be carry-over from other donors' samples.

This rearrangement joins TRBV7-9 to TRBJ2-5; D tentatively reads TRBD1 or TRBD2 (5 bases each). The CDR3 runs 15 residues. Trimming cost V 1 base and J 0 bases, with 9 bases left between them. Germline lookup yields CDR1 SEHNR and CDR2 FQNEAQ (reference sequence). The CDR3 DNA follows: TGTGCCAGCAGCTTAGGAGGGACCTACCAAGAGACCCAGTACTTC. It encodes CASSLGGTYQETQYF.

J is TRBJ2-1 and V is TRBV7-2; a weak D match, TRBD1 (5 bases). Germline CDR1 reads SGHTA; CDR2 reads FQGNSA. The CDR3 runs to 16 residues. Trimming cost V 2 bases and J 0 bases, with 11 bases left between them. CDR3 residues: CASSLWGMSSYNEQFF. The CDR3 DNA follows: TGTGCCAGCAGCTTATGGGGCATGAGCTCCTACAATGAGCAGTTCTTC.

CDR3 sequence (DNA): TGTGCCAGCAGTTCGGGGGACGCGCAGGGGCGGGCCGGGGAGCTGTTTTTT. Amino acid sequence: CASSSGDAQGRAGELFF. The V gene is TRBV27, the J gene TRBJ2-2; tentatively, D is TRBD1 or TRBD2 (6 bases each). Trimming shortened V by 4 bases and J by 6 bases, and 21 bases separated the two germline ends. The CDR3 length is 17 residues. Germline values: CDR1 MNHEY, CDR2 SMNVEV (reference sequence).

Here the CDR3 reads CASSWGLAGSRTPKYEQYF. The CDR3 DNA reads as TGTGCCAGCAGCTGGGGACTAGCGGGATCCCGGACTCCCAAATACGAGCAGTACTTC. V and J are TRBV7-2 and TRBJ2-7; 13 nucleotides align to TRBD2. The trim removed 4 bases at V and 4 bases at J, leaving 16 bases unmatched. Per germline, CDR1 SGHTA and CDR2 FQGNSA. There are 19 residues in the CDR3. Variable domain in full (rest from reference TRBV7-2 and TRBJ2-7): GAGVSQSPSNKVTEKGKDVELRCDPISGHTALYWYRQSLGQGLEFLIYFQGNSAPDKSGLPSDRFSAERTGGSVSTLTIQRTQQEDSAVYLCASSWGLAGSRTPKYEQYFGPGTRLTVT.

In DNA form, the CDR3 reads TGCGCCAGCAGTCAAGGCAGGAACACCTCTGGGGCCAACGTCCTGACTTTC. Its translation: CASSQGRNTSGANVLTF. The chain links TRBV23-1 to TRBJ2-6, with unresolved D. TRBV23-1 is marked as an open reading frame, function uncertain. This CDR3 has 17 residues. The V end was cut by 2 bases, the J end by 0 bases, with 11 bases between.

This clone came up a few times. Other DNA sequences in the sample encode the same CDR3. The rearrangement uses TRBV2 and TRBJ2-7; no clear D. The CDR3 consists of 12 residues. CDR1 is SNHLY, CDR2 FYNNEI, per germline. V lost 7 bases and J lost 3, with 10 bases in between. CDR3 residues: CASTDEGYEQYF. CDR3 DNA: TGTGCCAGCACCGATGAAGGCTACGAGCAGTACTTC.

The V call is TRBV2, the J call TRBJ2-1; D call uncertain. This CDR3 contains 12 residues. Germline values: CDR1 SNHLY, CDR2 FYNNEI. Deletions cut 4 bases from V and 7 bases from J, with 8 bases between. The CDR3 nucleotides read TGTGCCAGCAGTGGAGGTACAAATGAGCAGTTCTTC. Protein: CASSGGTNEQFF.

V usage is TRBV7-6 and J usage is TRBJ2-3, with 9 bases lining up with TRBD2. The CDR3 covers 17 residues. CDR1 is SGHVS, CDR2 FNYEAQ, per germline. The V gene end was trimmed by 5 bases and the J gene end by 3 bases; junction bases not matched to a gene: 12. CDR3 sequence: CASSPTGQREVTDTQYF. DNA for the CDR3: TGTGCCAGCAGCCCCACGGGCCAGCGGGAGGTTACAGATACGCAGTATTTT. Together with reference TRBV7-6 and TRBJ2-3, the CDR3 gives the full variable domain: GAGVSQSPRYKVTKRGQDVALRCDPISGHVSLYWYRQALGQGPEFLTYFNYEAQQDKSGLPNDRFSAERPEGSISTLTIQRTEQRDSAMYRCASSPTGQREVTDTQYFGPGTRLTVL.

This clone was counted a single time. The chain combines TRBV27 with TRBJ2-6; D remains ambiguous. The CDR3 loop spans 14 amino acids. Germline V CDR1 and CDR2: MNHEY, SMNVEV (reference sequence). The V gene lost 7 bases and the J gene lost 2 bases, with 9 bases spanning the gap. CDR3 in amino acids: CASMITAGANVLTF. CDR3 coding DNA: TGTGCCAGCATGATCACGGCTGGGGCCAACGTCCTGACTTTC. Together with reference TRBV27 and TRBJ2-6, the CDR3 gives the full variable domain: EAQVTQNPRYLITVTGKKLTVTCSQNMNHEYMSWYRQDPGLGLRQIYYSMNVEVTDKGDVPEGYKVSRKEKRNFPLILESPSPNQTSLYFCASMITAGANVLTFGAGSRLTVL.

As for this clone: A clone one base away is much larger, so this may be a read error. This rearrangement joins TRBV5-4 to TRBJ2-1; the match to TRBD2 covers 10 bases. Germline values: CDR1 SGHNT, CDR2 YYREEE (reference sequence). CDR3 length: 15 residues. The CDR3 bases are TGTGCCAGCAGAAAAGGGACTAGCGCGTACAGTGAGCAGTTCTTC. This gives the protein CASRKGTSAYSEQFF.

The chain employs TRBV5-1 and TRBJ1-1, with D possibly TRBD1 on 5 matching bases. V lost 4 bases, J lost 1 base, and 8 bases lay in between. Germline-derived CDR1 and CDR2 are SGHRS and YFSETQ. This CDR3 has 13 residues. The CDR3 sequence is CASSLTANTEAFF. Written as DNA, the CDR3 is TGCGCCAGCAGCCTGACAGCGAACACTGAAGCTTTCTTT.

The chain joins TRBV25-1 to TRBJ2-7, with a possible D match to TRBD2 (6 bases). V was clipped by 2 bases and J by 3 bases, with 14 bases between them. There are 15 residues in the CDR3. Germline V gene sequence: CDR1 MGHDK, CDR2 SYGVNS. CDR3 residues: CASSEGLAYNYEQYF. The DNA of the CDR3 is TGTGCCAGCAGTGAAGGGCTAGCGTATAACTACGAGCAGTACTTC.

On this clone itself: An end of the junction differs from the germline gene, which may be a read error. The J gene is TRBJ2-1, the V gene TRBV7-6, with a tentative D call TRBD2 (5 bases). Germline-derived CDR1 and CDR2 are SGHVS and FNYEAQ. The CDR3 extends over 12 amino acids. CDR3 protein: CASSDGNNEQFF. The CDR3 region has the DNA TGCGCCAGCAGCGACGGGAACAATGAGCAGTTCTTC.

The J gene is TRBJ2-7, the V gene TRBV5-1; D unclear. The CDR3 sequence is 13 residues long. Trimming cost V 4 bases and J 5 bases, with 13 bases left between them. Germline CDR1 SGHRS, CDR2 YFSETQ. This chain's CDR3 is CASSRQVENEQYF. In nucleotides, the CDR3 is TGCGCCAGCAGCAGGCAGGTGGAGAACGAGCAGTACTTC.

This clone was seen more than once but under ten times. This sequence joins TRBV30 and TRBJ2-1; no clear D. Trimming removed 7 bases from V and 0 bases from J, with 13 bases in between. Germline lookup yields CDR1 GTSNPN and CDR2 SVGIG (reference sequence). There are 14 residues in the CDR3. The CDR3 spells CASERVSSYNEQFF. Written as DNA, the CDR3 is TGTGCCTCGGAACGGGTGAGCTCCTACAATGAGCAGTTCTTC.

CDR3 sequence reads: CASSWSGTGAYGYTF. The CDR3 DNA follows: TGCGCCAGCAGCTGGTCCGGGACAGGAGCCTATGGCTACACCTTC. The chain employs TRBV5-1 and TRBJ1-2, with 8 bases matching TRBD1. V was pared by 3 bases and J by 4 bases, with 8 bases of the junction left unmatched. Germline CDR1 and CDR2: SGHRS and YFSETQ. The CDR3 runs 15 residues.

The chain links TRBV6-5 to TRBJ2-5, with TRBD2 matching over 9 bases. CDR3 length: 15 residues. Germline assignment: CDR1 MNHEY and CDR2 SVGAGI. V was pared by 6 bases and J by 3 bases, with 8 bases of the junction left unmatched. The CDR3 DNA sequence: TGTGCCAGCAGCCGTCCGGGACTAGCAGAAGAGACCCAGTACTTC. Translation gives CASSRPGLAEETQYF.

This chain connects TRBV5-4 to TRBJ1-4, with D possibly TRBD1 on 5 matching bases. Deletions cut 6 bases from V and 8 bases from J, with 17 bases between. The CDR3 spans 14 residues. CDR1 SGHNT and CDR2 YYREEE come from the germline V gene (reference sequence). CDR3 nucleotide sequence: TGTGCCAGCACTCGGGACGAGGGAGACGAAAAACTGTTTTTT. This sequence encodes CASTRDEGDEKLFF.

This clone was detected ten times or more. Within the sample, other DNA sequences also encode this same CDR3. The genes are TRBV5-4 and TRBJ2-3; 12 bases fit TRBD2. The CDR3 runs to 15 residues. V lost 3 bases to trimming and J lost 4 bases; unmatched junction nucleotides: 3. CDR1 is SGHNT and CDR2 is YYREEE in the germline V gene (reference sequence). The CDR3 is CASSYLAGGADTQYF. CDR3 bases: TGTGCCAGCAGCTATCTAGCGGGAGGGGCAGATACGCAGTATTTT.

The chain employs TRBV11-1 and TRBJ2-7; D is unclear. V was cut by 3 bases and J by 1 base, with 10 bases left in between. CDR3 length: 14 amino acids. Germline CDR1 and CDR2: SGHAT and FQDESV (reference sequence). In DNA form, the CDR3 reads TGTGCCAGCAGCTTCTCGACGGAATCCTACGAGCAGTACTTC. Encoded protein: CASSFSTESYEQYF.

The V and J genes are TRBV10-3 and TRBJ2-1, with a weak D call TRBD1 (6 bases). This CDR3 comprises 13 residues. Per the germline V gene, CDR1 is ENHRY and CDR2 is SYGVKD. Trimming removed 7 bases from V and 5 bases from J, with 12 bases in between. The CDR3 reads CAITGQLNNEQFF. CDR3 sequence (DNA): TGTGCCATCACCGGACAGCTGAACAATGAGCAGTTCTTC.

The chain has TRBV7-2 and TRBJ1-1, with D possibly matching TRBD1 (6 bases). The CDR3 is 18 amino acids. Germline V gene sequence: CDR1 SGHTA, CDR2 FQGNSA. V lost 0 bases to trimming and J lost 4 bases, with 21 bases between them. Here the CDR3 reads CASSLAATGVIRGTEAFF. CDR3 sequence (DNA): TGTGCCAGCAGCTTAGCCGCGACAGGCGTGATTCGTGGCACTGAAGCTTTCTTT.

The rearrangement links TRBV5-1 to TRBJ1-1; D call uncertain. Per germline, CDR1 SGHRS and CDR2 YFSETQ. The CDR3 runs to 11 residues. The V and J ends lost 2 bases and 11 bases respectively, with 10 bases between them. In DNA form, the CDR3 reads TGCGCCAGCAGCTTTGGACGAATGGCTTTCTTT. Its protein product is CASSFGRMAFF.